This is a list of T cell receptor beta chains from one sample in a study of identical twins. TCRdb called the 5' RACE reads again in MiXCR, with one record for every CDR3 protein. The repertoire holds a few hundred thousand distinct CDR3 sequences, with under 12% as singletons. The sample comprised memory T cells sorted from blood. The receptors shown here come from a man aged 50 to 59 in good health. The CDR3 runs from the conserved cysteine through the conserved F or W. D genes are given only for firm matches. A row's size may be missing; if present it is once, few, many or a size class.

len	v_gene	abundance	d_gene	j_gene	CDR3nt	CDR3aa
14	TRBV12-3/TRBV12-4	many	TRBD2	TRBJ2-1	TGTGCCAGCAGAATAGCGGGGGGGTTTTTTGAGCAGTTCTTC	CASRIAGGFFEQFF
16	TRBV11-2	many	TRBD2	TRBJ2-3	TGTGCCAGCAGCTTTACTAGCGGGGGGGCCTGGGATACGCAGTATTTT	CASSFTSGGAWDTQYF
15	TRBV27	-	-	TRBJ2-1	TGTGCCAGCAGTTTTACAGGCCCCGGGGGAAATGAGCAGTTCTTC	CASSFTGPGGNEQFF
16	TRBV20-1	-	TRBD2	TRBJ2-7	TGCAGTGCTAGAGATCGGCTAGCGGGAGCGAACTGGGAGCAGTACTTC	CSARDRLAGANWEQYF
15	TRBV4-2	-	-	TRBJ2-5	TGTGCCAGCAGCCAAGATCACACGCGCGTCGAGACCCAGTACTTC	CASSQDHTRVETQYF
15	TRBV7-9	many	-	TRBJ2-5	TGTGCCAGCAGCCTGGGCGTTGGAGGGGGAGAGACCCAGTACTTC	CASSLGVGGGETQYF
16	TRBV5-5	few	TRBD1	TRBJ1-3	TGTGCCAGCGCTGACGCGGGACAGGGTGGTGGAAACACCATATATTTT	CASADAGQGGGNTIYF
14	TRBV29-1	-	TRBD2	TRBJ2-3	TGCAGCGTGACTAGCGGGAGGGCCGCAGATACGCAGTATTTT	CSVTSGRAADTQYF
13	TRBV5-5	few	TRBD2	TRBJ2-5	TGTGCCAGCAGCCCCGGGACTATGGAGACCCAGTACTTC	CASSPGTMETQYF
15	TRBV27	few	TRBD2	TRBJ2-7	TGTGCCAGCAGTGATTGGACTAGGAACCCCTACGAGCAGTACTTC	CASSDWTRNPYEQYF
12	TRBV18	many	-	TRBJ2-7	TGTGCCAGCTCGGATGGGACGCACGAGCAGTACTTC	CASSDGTHEQYF
13	TRBV11-2	few	TRBD1	TRBJ2-5	TGTGCCAGCAGCAAGGGACAGGCGGAGACCCAGTACTTC	CASSKGQAETQYF
13	TRBV9	-	-	TRBJ2-2	TGTGCCAGCAGCGACGCGAACACCGGGGAGCTGTTTTTT	CASSDANTGELFF
15	TRBV2	few	TRBD1	TRBJ1-2	TGTGCCAGCAGCACGGACAGGGTGGCTAACTATGGCTACACCTTC	CASSTDRVANYGYTF
14	TRBV7-2	few	-	TRBJ1-5	TGTGCCAGCAGCTTAGGCAGCGACAATCAGCCCCAGCATTTT	CASSLGSDNQPQHF
14	TRBV6-1	few	-	TRBJ2-2	TGTGCCAGCAGTGCGGACAAGGCCACCGGGGAGCTGTTTTTT	CASSADKATGELFF
13	TRBV14	few	-	TRBJ2-3	TGTGCCAGCAGTCTACTAAAAATGGATACGCAGTATTTT	CASSLLKMDTQYF
14	TRBV29-1	many	TRBD2	TRBJ2-5	TGCAGCGTTGTGTCCCTAGCGGGGGTGGAGACCCAGTACTTC	CSVVSLAGVETQYF
11	TRBV20-1	many	-	TRBJ2-1	TGCAGTGCCCGGGACCAGCCGAAAGAGTTCTTC	CSARDQPKEFF
15	TRBV5-1	many	-	TRBJ1-1	TGCGCCAGCAGCTTGGCGCAGGGATGGAACACTGAAGCTTTCTTT	CASSLAQGWNTEAFF
16	TRBV7-8	-	TRBD2	TRBJ2-7	TGTGCCAGCAGCTTAGCCGCCAGCGGGGGAACCTACGAGCAGTACTTC	CASSLAASGGTYEQYF
13	TRBV12-3/TRBV12-4	few	-	TRBJ1-2	TGTGCCAGCAGTTTAGCCGGGACCGCAGGCTACACCTTC	CASSLAGTAGYTF
15	TRBV2	few	TRBD1	TRBJ1-3	TGTGCCAGCAGTTACCAGGGGGCCAATGGAAACACCATATATTTT	CASSYQGANGNTIYF
15	TRBV20-1	many	-	TRBJ2-1	TGCAGTGCCACCGCCGGGGGAGGCCGGTTTGGTGAGCAGTTCTTC	CSATAGGGRFGEQFF
16	TRBV11-3	few	TRBD1	TRBJ2-5	TGTGCCAGCAGCCCAGGGACAGGGGCCCACCAAGAGACCCAGTACTTC	CASSPGTGAHQETQYF
15	TRBV20-1	many	-	TRBJ2-2	TGCAGTGCTACCGGGAGTAGCAGGAACACCGGGGAGCTGTTTTTT	CSATGSSRNTGELFF
16	TRBV11-2	many	-	TRBJ1-6	TGTGCCAGCAGCTTAGTAGCCCTAGGTGGCGGGTCACCCCTCCACTTT	CASSLVALGGGSPLHF
14	TRBV7-6	many	-	TRBJ2-1	TGTGCCAGCAGCTTAGTTCCTGATTTAGGTGAGCAGTTCTTC	CASSLVPDLGEQFF
14	TRBV18	-	TRBD1	TRBJ1-5	TGTGCCAGCTCACGGGGACAGGGGGCCGAGCCCCAGCATTTT	CASSRGQGAEPQHF
11	TRBV28	many	-	TRBJ2-3	TGTGCCAGCGGCCGTGCAGATACGCAGTATTTT	CASGRADTQYF
17	TRBV5-1	medium-sized	TRBD2	TRBJ2-1	TGCGCCAGCAGCTCTGGACTAGCGGGAGATATTAATGATGAGCAGTTCTTC	CASSSGLAGDINDEQFF